Below, 5 T cell receptor beta chains from the same sample are listed, as sequenced in a study of cytomegalovirus exposure and HLA in healthy donors (dated by TCRdb to the late 2010s). The library was made by the immunoSEQ multiplex PCR assay. TCRdb mirrors the immuneACCESS table, restricted to in-frame sequences. Some clones are absent from its copies; in checked studies, under half trace to an unresolved V gene, and the reason for the others is unknown. This sample comprises approximately 220,000 clones, approximately 88% of them detected only once. Roughly an eighth of the sample lies in the top ten. Sample: PBMCs. The receptors originated from a woman in her thirties in good health and CMV-seropositive.

The V gene is TRBV5-6, the J gene TRBJ1-4; tentative D call: TRBD1 (5 bases). V was clipped by 6 bases and J by 5 bases, with 14 bases between them. This CDR3 is built from 14 residues. CDR1 SGHDT and CDR2 YYEEEE come from the germline V gene. The CDR3 region is CASTWGGTNEKLFF. As DNA, the CDR3 is TGTGCCAGCACCTGGGGAGGGACGAATGAAAAACTGTTTTTT. Full variable domain (outside the CDR3, taken from reference TRBV5-6 and TRBJ1-4): DAGVTQSPTHLIKTRGQQVTLRCSPKSGHDTVSWYQQALGQGPQFIFQYYEEEERQRGNFPDRFSGHQFPNYSSELNVNALLLGDSALYLCASTWGGTNEKLFFGSGTQLSVL.

There are a few counts of this clone. This chain connects TRBV2 to TRBJ2-5; 9 bases match TRBD1. The V gene end was trimmed by 7 bases and the J gene end by 6 bases; junction bases not matched to a gene: 12. The CDR3 is 15 residues long. Germline values: CDR1 SNHLY, CDR2 FYNNEI. CDR3 coding DNA: TGTGCCAGCATCAGAGGGGGACAGGGTGGGCAGACCCAGTACTTC. It encodes CASIRGGQGGQTQYF.

The chain's CDR3 is CASSYQRGHEQFF. CDR3 DNA: TGTGCCAGCAGTTACCAGCGGGGGCATGAGCAGTTCTTC. The J gene is TRBJ2-1, the V gene TRBV6-5; 8 nucleotides match TRBD2. This CDR3 has 13 residues. V was clipped by 2 bases and J by 8 bases; unmatched bases: 2. Germline V gene sequence: CDR1 MNHEY, CDR2 SVGAGI.

This chain uses TRBV15 with TRBJ2-7; D is ambiguous. Trimming removed 4 bases from V and 1 base from J, with 11 bases in between. The CDR3 totals 14 residues. Germline loops: CDR1 LNHNV, CDR2 YYDKDF (reference sequence). For the CDR3, the DNA is TGTGCCACCAGCACGCTAGGTGGATCCTACGAGCAGTACTTC. This codes for CATSTLGGSYEQYF.

The rearrangement uses TRBV2 and TRBJ2-2, with a weak D call TRBD1 (6 bases). The CDR3 consists of 14 residues. V lost 10 bases and J 0 bases, leaving 12 bases between the germline ends. Looked up from germline, CDR1 is SNHLY and CDR2 is FYNNEI. The CDR3 DNA reads as TGTGCCACCTCGCGACAGGCGAACACCGGGGAGCTGTTTTTT. It encodes CATSRQANTGELFF.